This TCR beta chain is drawn from a study of T cells in Graves' hyperthyroidism and ophthalmopathy. Points on this clonotype: At one end, the junction sequence differs from germline, possibly due to a read error.

Regions amplified from RNA transcripts were the TCR beta CDR3 regions. TCR CDR3 underwent first-round RT-PCR with the HTBI primer set. TCRdb re-called the multiplex PCR reads with MiXCR, one entry per CDR3 protein. The table records around 720,000 distinct CDR3 sequences, approximately 40% of them present only once. Germline V gene sequence: CDR1 SSHAT, CDR2 FNYEAQ (reference sequence). The CDR3 runs 14 residues. Graves' hyperthyroidism was deemed stable absent ophthalmopathy progression within 18 months. Material: blood. This chain links TRBV7-7 with TRBJ2-7; D gene uncertain. The sequence came from a middle-aged woman with Graves' hyperthyroidism. The CDR3 region has the DNA TGTGCTAGCAGCTTAGGCTGGGGTTTGGGCGAGCAGTACTTC. Translated, it gives CASSLGWGLGEQYF.